This T cell receptor beta chain was documented in a study of response to subunit inactivated influenza vaccine. Study results and limitations: With each seasonal influenza vaccination, the authors suggested, few new T cells are recruited.

The germline V gene has CDR1 LNHDA and CDR2 SQIVND (reference sequence). Trimming at V came to 3 bases and at J to 5 bases, leaving 13 bases not matched to a gene. CDR3 length equals 17 residues. TCRdb reprocessed the RT-PCR reads via MiXCR and lists one record per CDR3 protein. The repertoire holds 650,000 to 800,000 distinct CDR3 sequences, around 14% seen once, with 6.5% to 8.5% in the top ten. As regards this clonotype: What it binds is not known.

The gene calls are TRBV19 and TRBJ2-3, with 8 bases aligning to TRBD2. The TCR comes from a man aged 50 to 60 who received an inactivated influenza vaccine. Sequenced here: PBMCs from blood, sampled 14 to 15 days before vaccination. The CDR3 bases are TGTGCCAGTAGTATCGACCCGAGTAGCGGGGTGAGAGATACGCAGTATTTT. Amino acids: CASSIDPSSGVRDTQYF. The complete variable domain, with remaining parts taken from reference TRBV19 and TRBJ2-3, reads DGGITQSPKYLFRKEGQNVTLSCEQNLNHDAMYWYRQDPGQGLRLIYYSQIVNDFQKGDIAEGYSVSREKKESFPLTVTSAQKNPTAFYLCASSIDPSSGVRDTQYFGPGTRLTVL.